The sequence of this T cell receptor beta chain was determined in a study of spatial heterogeneity in lung cancer (dated by TCRdb to the late 2010s). The study in broad terms: Beta-chain transcripts were consistently detected in greater numbers than alpha-chain transcripts, which likely reflected higher beta-chain transcript abundance. In the raw uncorrected reads, each unique combination of TCR and UMI appeared on average more than ten times. The study quantitatively compared TCR alpha and beta repertoires across multiple tumor regions, matched nontumor lung and blood in non-small cell lung cancer. Nonsynonymous mutation counts, determined by whole-exome sequencing of tumor tissue, were related to features of the TCR repertoire. At surgery, 200 or so tumor regions, almost 65 matched nontumor lung samples and 45 to 60 PBMC samples were TCR-sequenced for both alpha and beta chains.

The time point tag for this specimen amounts to: sample taken at primary tumor resection. The donors were 70 or so patients from the lung TRACERx cohort who had early-stage, untreated non-small cell lung cancer. TCR sequencing used whole RNA extracted from tumor and nontumor lung tissue, or from cryopreserved PBMC samples, without cell sorting. Only patients with enough RNA available from two or more tumor regions were chosen for TCR sequencing. The cysteine opens and the phenylalanine closes a CDR3 of 13 amino acids. The entry retains the CDR3 DNA only, 39 bases that are in frame from base 1. CDR1 is given as MDHEN and CDR2 as SYDVKM, both from the germline V gene. V is trimmed back by 8 bases and J by 3 bases, and the junction contains 5 bases that no gene match accounts for. Results the study describes overall, beyond this receptor: Additional single-cell paired TCR alpha and beta sequencing was considered necessary to confirm, at a functional level, the hypothesis that regional TCRs recognize regional mutations. Ubiquitous expanded tumor TCRs were detected in blood more often at tumor resection than at routine follow-up.

This clonotype has ten or more counts. No antigen is known for it. Base qualities are missing; no much larger clone stands one base away. Preparation of the library involved 5' RACE. Sequencing was performed on a NextSeq 500. To allow correction of PCR and sequencing errors, the TCR library protocol tagged every TCR cDNA molecule with a unique molecular identifier. The original methods were these. TCR identification, UMI-based error correction and CDR3 extraction were performed with Decombinator tools. TCRs above a frequency of 2 per 1,000, corresponding to the top 1% of the tumor frequency distribution, were defined as expanded. Renyi diversity was calculated using the R vegan package after each repertoire was subsampled 100 times to 5,000 TCRs. CDR3 similarity networks were constructed using string-kernel similarity of amino acid triplets, with links drawn between CDR3s whose pairwise similarity was above 0.82. TCRdb reanalyzed the raw reads on its own, using fastp at Q25 for trimming and MiXCR for clone calling, and kept in-frame beta chains. Rows are unified per CDR3 protein, each entry keeping the most common DNA and genes. TCRdb assigned the V and J calls; the authors' analysis was not used. The sample table lists just under 95,000 distinct CDR3 sequences, 10% to 15% of them with a count of one. In total, the top ten clones hold roughly two fifths of the sample.

The sequence links TRBV28 to TRBJ2-5, with TRBD2 identical over 8 junction bases. The TCR was taken from a male donor with early-stage non-small cell lung cancer. Material: PBMCs, obtained at surgery. CDR3 protein: CASLRGGKETQYF. The DNA is as follows: TGTGCCAGCCTTCGGGGGGGCAAAGAGACCCAGTACTTC.